The 3 T cell receptor beta chains reported below all come from one sample, sequenced in a study of PD-L1 blockade in urothelial cancer. The data were produced by immunoSEQ multiplex PCR, yet TCRdb's version contains in-frame clones alone and is incomplete. The sample has about 84,000 clones; around 80% are singletons. Source: PBMCs, taken around atezolizumab (anti-PD-L1) treatment. Receptor source: a man between 65 and 85 years old with urothelial cancer.

The genes are TRBV11-2 and TRBJ2-5; TRBD2 is a possible D gene (6 bases). The length of the CDR3 is 17 residues. V gave up 4 bases and J gave up 4 bases, with 22 bases separating them. Germline V CDR1 and CDR2: SGHAT, FQNNGV. This chain's CDR3 is CASSYSSTSRGGETQYF. Written as DNA, the CDR3 is TGTGCCAGCAGCTACTCCTCGACTAGTAGGGGCGGAGAGACCCAGTACTTC.

V usage is TRBV5-6 and J usage is TRBJ2-2; TRBD1 matches at 8 bases. This CDR3 has 16 residues. With 2 bases clipped from V and 1 base from J, the junction kept 4 bases outside the gene matches. Germline CDR1 SGHDT, CDR2 YYEEEE. This CDR3 is CASSFNRGMNTGELFF. The CDR3 bases are TGTGCCAGCAGCTTTAACAGGGGGATGAACACCGGGGAGCTGTTTTTT.

As for this clone: The germline gene is not matched at one end of the junction; a read error may be the cause. The CDR3 nucleotides read TGTGCCAGTAGTTACGGTGGCGGGGGGAGGGAGCAGTTCTTC. It yields the protein CASSYGGGGREQFF. J is TRBJ2-1 and V is TRBV6-5; 8 bases are a match to TRBD2. The CDR3 extends over 14 amino acids. Germline values: CDR1 MNHEY, CDR2 SVGAGI.